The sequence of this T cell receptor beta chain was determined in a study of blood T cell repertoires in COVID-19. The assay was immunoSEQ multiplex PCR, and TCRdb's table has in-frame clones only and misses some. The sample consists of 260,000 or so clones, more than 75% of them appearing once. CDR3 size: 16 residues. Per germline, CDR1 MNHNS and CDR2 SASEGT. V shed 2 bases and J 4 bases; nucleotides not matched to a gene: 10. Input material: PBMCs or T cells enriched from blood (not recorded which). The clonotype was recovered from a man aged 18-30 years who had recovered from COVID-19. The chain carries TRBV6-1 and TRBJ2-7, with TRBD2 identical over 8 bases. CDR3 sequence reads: CASSEFSSGGFYEQYF. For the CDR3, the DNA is TGTGCCAGCAGTGAATTCAGCAGCGGGGGTTTTTACGAGCAGTACTTC.